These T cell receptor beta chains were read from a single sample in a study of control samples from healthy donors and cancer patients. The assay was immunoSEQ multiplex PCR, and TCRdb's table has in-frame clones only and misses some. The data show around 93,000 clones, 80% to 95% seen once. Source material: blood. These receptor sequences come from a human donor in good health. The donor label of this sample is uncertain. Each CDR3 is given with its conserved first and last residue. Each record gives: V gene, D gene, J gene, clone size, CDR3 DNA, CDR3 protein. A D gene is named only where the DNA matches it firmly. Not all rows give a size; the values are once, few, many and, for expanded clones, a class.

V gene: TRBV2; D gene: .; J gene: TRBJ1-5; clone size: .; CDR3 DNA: TGTGCCAGCACCTGGGGGCTCCGGCAGCCCCAGCATTTT; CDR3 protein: CASTWGLRQPQHF
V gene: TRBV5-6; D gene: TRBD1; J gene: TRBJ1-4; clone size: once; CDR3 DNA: TGTGCCAGCAGCTACAGGGGCTTTTCGGAAAAACTGTTTTTT; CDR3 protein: CASSYRGFSEKLFF
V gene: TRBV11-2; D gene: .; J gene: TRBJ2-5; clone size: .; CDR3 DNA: TGTGCCAGCAGCTCGGGAATCCAAGAGACCCAGTACTTC; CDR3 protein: CASSSGIQETQYF
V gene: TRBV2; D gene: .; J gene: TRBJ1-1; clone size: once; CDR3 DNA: TGTGCCTGCACACAGACAAAGAACACTGAAGCTTTCTTT; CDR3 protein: CACTQTKNTEAFF
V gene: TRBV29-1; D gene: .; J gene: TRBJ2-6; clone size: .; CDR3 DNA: TGCAGCGTTGCCTGGGGCAGGGCGGCATCCGGGGCCAACGTCCTGACTTTC; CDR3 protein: CSVAWGRAASGANVLTF
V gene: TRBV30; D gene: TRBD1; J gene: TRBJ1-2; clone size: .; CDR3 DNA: TGTGCCTGGAGCCGGGACAGGGTTTACGGCTACACCTTC; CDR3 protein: CAWSRDRVYGYTF
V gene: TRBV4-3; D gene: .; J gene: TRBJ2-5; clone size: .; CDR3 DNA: TGCGCCAGCAGCCAAGATCTAATAGGGGCAGAGACCCAGTACTTC; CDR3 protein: CASSQDLIGAETQYF
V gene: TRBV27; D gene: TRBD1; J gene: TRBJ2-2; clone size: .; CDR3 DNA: TGTGCCAGTGGACTCCGGACAGGAGCCTCGAGCACCGGGGAGCTGTTTTTT; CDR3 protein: CASGLRTGASSTGELFF
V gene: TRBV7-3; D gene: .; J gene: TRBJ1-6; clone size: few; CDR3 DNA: TGTGCCAGCAGTCCGGACAGTTATTCACCCCTCCACTTT; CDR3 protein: CASSPDSYSPLHF
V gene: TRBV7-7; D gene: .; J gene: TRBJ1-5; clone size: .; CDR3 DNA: TGTGCTAGCAGCCTCCGGACATTCTTGGATCAGCCCCAGCATTTT; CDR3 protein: CASSLRTFLDQPQHF
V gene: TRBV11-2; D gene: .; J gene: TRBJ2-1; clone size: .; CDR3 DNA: TGTGCCAGCAGCTTAGGGGGTCTCTACAATGAGCAGTTCTTC; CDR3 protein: CASSLGGLYNEQFF
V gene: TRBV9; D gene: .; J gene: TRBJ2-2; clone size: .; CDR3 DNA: TGTGCCAGCAGCGTAGGGGCAGGGGCGAACACCGGGGAGCTGTTTTTT; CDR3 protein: CASSVGAGANTGELFF
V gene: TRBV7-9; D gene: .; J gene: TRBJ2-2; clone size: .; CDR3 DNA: TGTGCCAGCAGCTTAGCAGGGATTCCGAGGACCGGGGAGCTGTTTTTT; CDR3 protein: CASSLAGIPRTGELFF
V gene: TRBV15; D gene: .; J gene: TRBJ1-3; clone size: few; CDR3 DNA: TGTGCCACCAGCAGAGACTCTGGAAACACCATATATTTT; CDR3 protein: CATSRDSGNTIYF
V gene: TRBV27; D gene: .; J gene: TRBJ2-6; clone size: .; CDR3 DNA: TGTGCCAGCTCTTTCCGGGGTGCCAACGTCCTGACTTTC; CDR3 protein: CASSFRGANVLTF